This TCR beta chain emerged from a study of blood T cell repertoires in COVID-19 (TCRdb year 2020). Study-level background: Samples covering the acute and convalescent phases of COVID-19 were provided by collaborators in the United States, Italy and Spain. The material from the prospective study consisted of cDNA or gDNA derived from T cells, B-cell-depleted T cells, or PBMCs. Where HLA class I and class II types were available, the types were taken from metadata supplied by the sample provider, not from assay-based typing. Sample metadata almost always included a de-identified subject ID, COVID-19 status, age in years and sex. The repertoires were released in a freely available public database intended as a resource for research on the immune response to SARS-CoV-2. Deeply sampled blood TCRbeta repertoires from subjects exposed to, actively infected with, or recovered from COVID-19 were included in the dataset. The samples were drawn from the first 160 participants of the ongoing ImmuneRACE study and from 950 to 1,500 subjects provided by 6 global collaborators. General findings and caveats noted by the study authors: How much clinical and demographic metadata was included differed by source and by participant, and the metadata was provided uncurated.

On this clone itself: Its specific antigen is unknown. No base quality values were provided; no much bigger clone lies one nucleotide off.

The immunoSEQ Assay, a bias-controlled multiplex PCR, was used to amplify TCRbeta CDR3 regions from genomic DNA. Per the authors' processing: Within the assay, amplification of reference gene primers was used to estimate how many nucleated cells each sample contained. To quantify the absolute abundance of each unique TCRbeta CDR3 rearrangement, sequence reads were collapsed and filtered. Productive Simpson clonality was computed per sample as the square root of Simpson's diversity index over productive rearrangements. In TCRdb, the immuneACCESS table is reduced to in-frame sequences with V and J assigned. These tables do not hold every clone; where another copy was compared, an unresolved V gene accounts for under half, and the others remain unexplained. That table supplies the V and J calls and clone size; D and trimming were determined from the DNA. This sample gives more than 200,000 clones in total; roughly 80% of them show up just once. The ten largest clones capture about 10% of the sample.

Each collaborating institution followed its own protocols to collect whole blood in K2EDTA tubes. For TCRbeta analysis, collaborators shipped samples as frozen whole blood, isolated PBMCs, or DNA extracted from either of those sample types. V is cut back by 4 bases and J by 5 bases, with 5 bases in the junction unmatched. In the germline V gene, CDR1 corresponds to MNHEY and CDR2 to SVGEGT. The CDR3, cysteine through phenylalanine, is 15 amino acids long. The read is trimmed to its CDR3 DNA, 45 bases read in frame from base 1. This sequence originates from a woman older than 75 with acute or convalescent COVID-19. The rearranged segments are TRBV6-2 or TRBV6-3 and TRBJ2-7; 13 of the junction bases match TRBD2. The sample taken for sequencing was peripheral blood. Here the CDR3 is given as CASSLLAGGIHEQYF. In nucleotide form, the sequence is TGTGCCAGCAGTTTACTAGCGGGAGGGATCCACGAGCAGTACTTC.